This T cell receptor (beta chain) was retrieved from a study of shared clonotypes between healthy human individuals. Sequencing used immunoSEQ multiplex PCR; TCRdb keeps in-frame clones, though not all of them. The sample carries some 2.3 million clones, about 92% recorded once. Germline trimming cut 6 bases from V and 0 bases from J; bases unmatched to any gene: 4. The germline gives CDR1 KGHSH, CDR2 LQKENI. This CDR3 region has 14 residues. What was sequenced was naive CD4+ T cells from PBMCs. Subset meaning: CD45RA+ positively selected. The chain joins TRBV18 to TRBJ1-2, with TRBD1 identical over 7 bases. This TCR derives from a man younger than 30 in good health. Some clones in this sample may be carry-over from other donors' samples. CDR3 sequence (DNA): TGTGCCAGCTCCAGGGGGGGAACTAACTATGGCTACACCTTC. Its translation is CASSRGGTNYGYTF.